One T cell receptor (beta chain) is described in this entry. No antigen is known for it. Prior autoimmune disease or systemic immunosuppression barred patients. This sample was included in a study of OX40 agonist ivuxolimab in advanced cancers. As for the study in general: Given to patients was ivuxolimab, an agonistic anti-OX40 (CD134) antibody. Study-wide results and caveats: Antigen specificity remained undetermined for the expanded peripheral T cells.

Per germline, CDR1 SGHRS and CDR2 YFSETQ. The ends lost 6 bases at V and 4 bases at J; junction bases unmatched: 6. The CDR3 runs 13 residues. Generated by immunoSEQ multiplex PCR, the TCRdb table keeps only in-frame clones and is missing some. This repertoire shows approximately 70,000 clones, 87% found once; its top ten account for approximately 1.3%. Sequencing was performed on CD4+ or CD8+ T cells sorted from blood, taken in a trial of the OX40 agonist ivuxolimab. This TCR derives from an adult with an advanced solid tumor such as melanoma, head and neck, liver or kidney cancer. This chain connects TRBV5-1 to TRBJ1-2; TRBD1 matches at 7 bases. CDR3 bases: TGCGCCAGCAACCTAGGGGGCGGCTATGGCTACACCTTC. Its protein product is CASNLGGGYGYTF.